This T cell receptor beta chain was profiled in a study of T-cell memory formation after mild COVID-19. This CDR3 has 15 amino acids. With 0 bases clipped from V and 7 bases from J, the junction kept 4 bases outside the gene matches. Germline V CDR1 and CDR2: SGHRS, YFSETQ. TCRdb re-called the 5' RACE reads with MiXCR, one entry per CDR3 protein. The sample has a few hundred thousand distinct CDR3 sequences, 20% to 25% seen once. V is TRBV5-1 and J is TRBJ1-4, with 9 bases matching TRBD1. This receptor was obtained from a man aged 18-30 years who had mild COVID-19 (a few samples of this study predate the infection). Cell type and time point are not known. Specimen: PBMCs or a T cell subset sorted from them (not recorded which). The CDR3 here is CASSLGGTGSEKLFF. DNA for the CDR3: TGCGCCAGCAGCTTGGGTGGGACAGGGAGTGAAAAACTGTTTTTT.